This TCR beta chain stems from a study of shared clonotypes between healthy human individuals. Deletions cut 5 bases from V and 4 bases from J, with 11 bases between. Germline-derived CDR1 and CDR2 are MNHEY and SMNVEV (reference sequence). This CDR3 region has 13 residues. At the deep level, the assay was run. Using immunoSEQ multiplex PCR, the repertoire was profiled, and TCRdb retains in-frame clones only, with some absent. The table records about 2.1 million clones, roughly 91% of them present only once. Positively selected for CCR7, the CD45RO-negative cells used as naive CD8 cells excluded terminally differentiated effector memory CD45RA+ cells.

The TCR was taken from a man aged 18 to 29 in good health. Some clones in this sample may be carry-over from other donors' samples. The gene calls are TRBV27 and TRBJ1-2, with a possible D match to TRBD1 (6 bases). The source material was naive CD8+ T cells from PBMCs. CDR3 nucleotides: TGTGCCAGCAGTGAGACAGGCGGCTATGGCTACACCTTC. Translation: CASSETGGYGYTF.